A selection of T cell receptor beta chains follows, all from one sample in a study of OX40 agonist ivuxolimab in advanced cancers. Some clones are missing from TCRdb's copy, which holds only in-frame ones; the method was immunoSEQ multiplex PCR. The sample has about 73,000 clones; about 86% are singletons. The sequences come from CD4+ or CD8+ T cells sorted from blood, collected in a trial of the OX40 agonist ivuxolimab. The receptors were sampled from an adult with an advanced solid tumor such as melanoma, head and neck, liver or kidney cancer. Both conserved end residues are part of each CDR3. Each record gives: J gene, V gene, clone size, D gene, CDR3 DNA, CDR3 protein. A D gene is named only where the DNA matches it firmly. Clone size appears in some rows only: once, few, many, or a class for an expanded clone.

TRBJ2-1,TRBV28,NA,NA,TGTGCCAGCAGTTCCCCTGGGTCCTACAATGAGCAGTTCTTC,CASSSPGSYNEQFF
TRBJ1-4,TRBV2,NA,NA,TGTGCCAGCGGGAGAGATGAAAAACTGTTTTTT,CASGRDEKLFF
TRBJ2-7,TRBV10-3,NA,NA,TGTGCCATCAGTGAATCAGCAGGACACCGATCCTACGAGCAGTACTTC,CAISESAGHRSYEQYF
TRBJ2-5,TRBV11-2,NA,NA,TGTGCCAGCACTCAGAGCGGCCAAGAGACCCAGTACTTC,CASTQSGQETQYF
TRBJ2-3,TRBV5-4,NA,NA,TGTGCCAGCAGCTGGGGTGGGGGACGGGGGTACACAGATACGCAGTATTTT,CASSWGGGRGYTDTQYF
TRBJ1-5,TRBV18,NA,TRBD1,TGTGCCAGCTCCCCACAGGGGGGGGACTATAGCAATCAGCCCCAGCATTTT,CASSPQGGDYSNQPQHF
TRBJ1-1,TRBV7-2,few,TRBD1,TGTGCCAGCAGTTCAGACAGGGGGCGATCAGCTTTCTTT,CASSSDRGRSAFF
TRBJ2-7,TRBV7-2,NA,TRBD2,TGTGCCAGCAGCTCCATCCCGCGGGGGGGAATCCACGAGCAGTACTTC,CASSSIPRGGIHEQYF
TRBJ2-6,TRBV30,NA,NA,TGTGCCTGGATGTCTGGGGCCAACGTCCTGACTTTC,CAWMSGANVLTF
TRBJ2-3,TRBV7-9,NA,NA,TGTGCCAGCAGCCTCGCGAGGGGGGCAGATACGCAGTATTTT,CASSLARGADTQYF
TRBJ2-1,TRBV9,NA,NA,TGTGCCAGCAGCGTAGTTGGTAGCGGCAGCTCCTACAATGAGCAGTTCTTC,CASSVVGSGSSYNEQFF
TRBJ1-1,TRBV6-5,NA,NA,TGTGCCAGCAGTTACACGACAGGCACTGAAGCTTTCTTT,CASSYTTGTEAFF
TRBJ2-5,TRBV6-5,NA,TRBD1,TGTGCCAGCAGTTCACCCGGGACAGGGGTCGAGACCCAGTACTTC,CASSSPGTGVETQYF
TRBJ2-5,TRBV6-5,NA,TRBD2,TGTGCCAGCAGTTACGCTAGCGGGGGGCAAAAGACCCAGTACTTC,CASSYASGGQKTQYF
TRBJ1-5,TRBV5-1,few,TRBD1,TGCGCCAGCAGCTTCCAGGGGGGACAGCCCCAGCATTTT,CASSFQGGQPQHF
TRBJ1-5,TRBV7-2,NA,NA,TGTGCCAGCAGCTTAGGGAGGAATGGCAATCAGCCCCAGCATTTT,CASSLGRNGNQPQHF
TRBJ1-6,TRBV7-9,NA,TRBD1,TGTGCCAGCAGCCGCGGACAGGGTGGTTCACCCCTCCACTTT,CASSRGQGGSPLHF
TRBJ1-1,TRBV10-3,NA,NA,TGTGCCATCAGTGCCATCCCGAACACTGAAGCTTTCTTT,CAISAIPNTEAFF
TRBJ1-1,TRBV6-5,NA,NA,TGTGCCAGCAGTTACTCGGGACAAATTAACACTGAAGCTTTCTTT,CASSYSGQINTEAFF
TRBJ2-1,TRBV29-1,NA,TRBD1,TGCAGCGTTGAGGACAGGGCCGTTAAGGGGCAGTTCTTC,CSVEDRAVKGQFF
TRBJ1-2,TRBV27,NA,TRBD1,TGTGCCAGCAGTTTATCGTGGGACAGGGTAAACTATGGCTACACCTTC,CASSLSWDRVNYGYTF
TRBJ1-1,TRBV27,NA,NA,TGTGCCAGCAGTTTAAGGGCTTACACTGAAGCTTTCTTT,CASSLRAYTEAFF
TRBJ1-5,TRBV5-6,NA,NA,TGTGCCAGCAGCCGACGGAGCAACAATCAGCCCCAGCATTTT,CASSRRSNNQPQHF
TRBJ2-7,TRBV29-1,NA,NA,TGCAGCGTTGAACCCCCAGGGGTGTACGAGCAGTACTTC,CSVEPPGVYEQYF
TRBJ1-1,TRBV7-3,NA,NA,TGTGCCAGCAGCTTAAAGAGGGGATCTGAAGCTTTCTTT,CASSLKRGSEAFF
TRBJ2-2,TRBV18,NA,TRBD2,TGTGCCAGCTCACCCTTTTCCGGGAGGTCCGCCGGGGAGCTGTTTTTT,CASSPFSGRSAGELFF
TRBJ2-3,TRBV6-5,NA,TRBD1,TGTGCCAGCAGTTTCGGACAGGTCGCAGATACGCAGTATTTT,CASSFGQVADTQYF
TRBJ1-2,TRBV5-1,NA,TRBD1,TGCGCCAGCAGTAGGGACAGTCAGGGGGATGGCTACACCTTC,CASSRDSQGDGYTF
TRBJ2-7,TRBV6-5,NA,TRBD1,TGTGCCAGCAGTTACTCGACAGAGACAGGGGGCGAGCAGTACTTC,CASSYSTETGGEQYF
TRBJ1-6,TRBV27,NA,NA,TGTGCCAGCAGGCCCGTAGGGGTCGATTCACCCCTCCACTTT,CASRPVGVDSPLHF
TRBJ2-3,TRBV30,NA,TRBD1,TGTGCCTGGAGTACAGGACAGGGGGACACAGATACGCAGTATTTT,CAWSTGQGDTDTQYF
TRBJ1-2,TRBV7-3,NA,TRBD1,TGTGCCAGTGCTCCGGCCAGGGGGTCGGGCTATGGCTACACCTTC,CASAPARGSGYGYTF
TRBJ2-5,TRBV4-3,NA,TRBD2,TGCGCCAGCAGCCCGATGGGACTAGTCCAAGAGACCCAGTACTTC,CASSPMGLVQETQYF
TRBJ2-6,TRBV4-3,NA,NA,TGCGCCAGCAGCCAAGATGGGAGCCTTATCCTGGCAGGGGCCAACGTCCTGACTTTC,CASSQDGSLILAGANVLTF
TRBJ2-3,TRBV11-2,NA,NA,TGTGCCAGCAGCTTACACAGGGTCACAGATACGCAGTATTTT,CASSLHRVTDTQYF
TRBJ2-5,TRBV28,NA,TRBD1,TGTGCCAGCAGTTCAGGGACAGGGATGGGCGGGGAGACCCAGTACTTC,CASSSGTGMGGETQYF
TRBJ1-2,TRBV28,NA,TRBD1,TGTGCCAGCAGATTAGACAGGGGCTATGGCTACACCTTC,CASRLDRGYGYTF
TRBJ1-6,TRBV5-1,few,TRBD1,TGCGCCAGCAGCACCCTGCCCGGGACAGCCTGGGCGGAAAAGTCACCCCTCCACTTT,CASSTLPGTAWAEKSPLHF
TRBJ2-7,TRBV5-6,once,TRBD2,TGTGCCAGCAGCCTCGGGACTAGTCTCGAGCAGTACTTC,CASSLGTSLEQYF
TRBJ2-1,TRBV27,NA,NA,TGTGCCAGCAGTTTCAAAGCTCTTCAGTTCTTC,CASSFKALQFF
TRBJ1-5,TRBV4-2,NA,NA,TGTGCCAGCAGCCAACGGGGGCTGATTAGCAATCAGCCCCAGCATTTT,CASSQRGLISNQPQHF
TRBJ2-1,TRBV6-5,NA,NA,TGTGCCAGCAGATACCGGCGCGACAATGAGCAGTTCTTC,CASRYRRDNEQFF